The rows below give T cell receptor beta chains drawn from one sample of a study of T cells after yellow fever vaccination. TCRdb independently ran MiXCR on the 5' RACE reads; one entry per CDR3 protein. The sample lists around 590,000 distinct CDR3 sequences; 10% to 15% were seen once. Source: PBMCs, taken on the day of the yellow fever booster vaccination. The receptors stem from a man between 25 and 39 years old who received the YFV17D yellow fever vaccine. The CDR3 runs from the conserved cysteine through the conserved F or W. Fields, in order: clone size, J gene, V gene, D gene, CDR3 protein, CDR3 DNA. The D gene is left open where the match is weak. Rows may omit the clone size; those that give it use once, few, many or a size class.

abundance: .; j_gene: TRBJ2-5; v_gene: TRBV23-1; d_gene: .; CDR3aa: CASSQMDGSQYQETQYF; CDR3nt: TGCGCCAGCAGTCAGATGGACGGATCTCAGTACCAAGAGACCCAGTACTTC
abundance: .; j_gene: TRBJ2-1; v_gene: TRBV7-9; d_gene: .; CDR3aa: CASGPGSYNEQFF; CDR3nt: TGTGCCAGCGGGCCGGGCTCCTACAATGAGCAGTTCTTC
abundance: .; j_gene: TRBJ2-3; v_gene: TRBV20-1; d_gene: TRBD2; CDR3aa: CSAQGPGLAADTQYF; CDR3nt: TGCAGTGCCCAAGGACCGGGACTAGCGGCAGATACGCAGTATTTT
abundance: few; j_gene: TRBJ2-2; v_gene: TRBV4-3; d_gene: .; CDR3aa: CASSQTLTGELFF; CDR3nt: TGCGCCAGCAGCCAAACGTTAACCGGGGAGCTGTTTTTT
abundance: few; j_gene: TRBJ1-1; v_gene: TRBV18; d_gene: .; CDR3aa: CASSPDLANTEAFF; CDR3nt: TGTGCCAGCTCACCAGATCTGGCAAACACTGAAGCTTTCTTT
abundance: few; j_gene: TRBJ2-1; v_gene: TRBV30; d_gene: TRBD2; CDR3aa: CAWRASGLGEQFF; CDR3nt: TGTGCCTGGAGGGCTAGCGGTCTGGGGGAGCAGTTCTTC
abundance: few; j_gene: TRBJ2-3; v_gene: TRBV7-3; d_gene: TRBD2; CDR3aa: CASSILAGEVYTQYF; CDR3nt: TGTGCCAGCAGCATACTAGCGGGAGAGGTATATACGCAGTATTTT
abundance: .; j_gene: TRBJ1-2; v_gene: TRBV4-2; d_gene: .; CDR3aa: CASSQDQIGYGYTF; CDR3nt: TGTGCCAGCAGCCAAGATCAGATCGGCTATGGCTACACCTTC
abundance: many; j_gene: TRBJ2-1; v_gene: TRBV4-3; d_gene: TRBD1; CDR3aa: CASSQGTGTYNEQFF; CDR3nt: TGCGCCAGCAGCCAGGGGACAGGAACCTACAATGAGCAGTTCTTC
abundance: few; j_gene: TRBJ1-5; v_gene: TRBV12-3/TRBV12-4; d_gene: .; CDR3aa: CASRTYGDGSNQPQHF; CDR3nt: TGTGCCAGCAGGACTTATGGCGACGGATCTAATCAGCCCCAGCATTTT
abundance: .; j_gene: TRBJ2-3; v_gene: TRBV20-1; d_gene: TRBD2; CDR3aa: CSASGLAGSSTDTQYF; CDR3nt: TGCAGTGCCTCGGGACTAGCGGGCTCTAGCACAGATACGCAGTATTTT
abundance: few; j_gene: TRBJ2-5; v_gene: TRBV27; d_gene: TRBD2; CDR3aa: CASSIPTWAGGPPETQYF; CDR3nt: TGTGCCAGCAGTATACCGACATGGGCGGGAGGGCCCCCAGAGACCCAGTACTTC
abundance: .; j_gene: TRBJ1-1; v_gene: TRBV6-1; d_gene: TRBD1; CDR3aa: CATSRGLGNTEAFF; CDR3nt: TGTGCCACTTCCAGGGGGCTTGGAAACACTGAAGCTTTCTTT
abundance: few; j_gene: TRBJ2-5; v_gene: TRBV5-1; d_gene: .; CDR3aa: CASSPRGPIGETQYF; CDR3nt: TGCGCCAGCAGCCCCAGGGGACCAATTGGAGAGACCCAGTACTTC